Described below is a single T cell receptor beta chain sequence and its context. Its target is unknown. Germline values: CDR1 MNHNS, CDR2 SASEGT. J gave up 7 bases and V 7 bases, and 13 bases lay outside the gene matches. The CDR3 is made up of 15 amino acids. These data come from a study of T-cell memory formation after mild COVID-19. The study, taken as a whole, reports: Contracting clones localized mainly to CM and EM when CD4+ and mainly to EMRA when CD8+.

TCRdb fed the 5' RACE reads into MiXCR, producing one record per CDR3 protein. Among under 300,000 distinct CDR3 sequences, about 15% were seen once, and the ten largest hold approximately 3.4%. The source of this sequence is a man younger than 30 who had mild COVID-19 (a few samples of this study predate the infection). Cell type and time point are not known. This chain uses TRBV6-1 with TRBJ2-7; 10 nucleotides match TRBD1. The sample comprised PBMCs or a T cell subset sorted from them (not recorded which). The CDR3 loop reads CASNRSGTGAREQYF. In nucleotides, the CDR3 is TGTGCCAGCAACCGATCGGGGACAGGGGCTCGGGAGCAGTACTTC.